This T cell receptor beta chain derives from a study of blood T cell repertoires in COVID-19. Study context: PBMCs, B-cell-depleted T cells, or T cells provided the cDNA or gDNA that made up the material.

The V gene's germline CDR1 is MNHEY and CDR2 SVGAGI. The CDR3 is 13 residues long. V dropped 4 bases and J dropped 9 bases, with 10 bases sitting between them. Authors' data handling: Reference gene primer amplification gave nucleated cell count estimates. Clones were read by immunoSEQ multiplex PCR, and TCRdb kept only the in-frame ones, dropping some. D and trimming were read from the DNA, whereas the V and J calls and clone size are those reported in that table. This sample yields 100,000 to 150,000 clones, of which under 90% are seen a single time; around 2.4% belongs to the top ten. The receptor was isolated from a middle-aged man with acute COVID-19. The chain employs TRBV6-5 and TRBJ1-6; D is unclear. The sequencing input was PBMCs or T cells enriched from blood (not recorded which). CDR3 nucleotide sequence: TGTGCCAGCAGTTCCGAGGGTATTTCACCCCTCCACTTT. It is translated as CASSSEGISPLHF.